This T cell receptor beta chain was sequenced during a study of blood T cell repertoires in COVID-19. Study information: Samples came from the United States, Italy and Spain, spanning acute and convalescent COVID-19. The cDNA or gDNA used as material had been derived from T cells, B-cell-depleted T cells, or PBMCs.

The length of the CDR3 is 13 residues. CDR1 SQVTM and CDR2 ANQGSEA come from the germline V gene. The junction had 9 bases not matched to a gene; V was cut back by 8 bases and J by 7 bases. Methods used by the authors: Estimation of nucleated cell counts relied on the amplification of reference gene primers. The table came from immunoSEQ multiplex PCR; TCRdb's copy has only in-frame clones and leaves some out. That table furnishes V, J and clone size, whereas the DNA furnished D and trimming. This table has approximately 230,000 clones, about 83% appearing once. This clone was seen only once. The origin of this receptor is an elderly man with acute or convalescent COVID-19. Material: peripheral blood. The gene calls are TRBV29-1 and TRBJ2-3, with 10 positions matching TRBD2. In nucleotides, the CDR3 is TGCAGCATTAATAGCGGGGGGCCCAATACGCAGTATTTT. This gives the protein CSINSGGPNTQYF.